The next 23 T cell receptor beta chains were all read from a single sample in a study of blood T cell repertoires in COVID-19. Clones were read by immunoSEQ multiplex PCR, and TCRdb kept only the in-frame ones, dropping some. The sample consists of roughly 150,000 clones, 88% of them appearing once. Sequenced: peripheral blood. Receptors originate from a man aged 50-59 years who had recovered from COVID-19.

This clone was picked up one time. The rearrangement links TRBV2 to TRBJ2-3, with D uncertain. V was pared by 2 bases and J by 0 bases, with 9 bases between. The germline V gene encodes CDR1 SNHLY and CDR2 FYNNEI. This CDR3 contains 15 residues. CDR3 coding DNA: TGTGCCAGCAGTGAACGCGTACCTAGCACAGATACGCAGTATTTT. Its protein is CASSERVPSTDTQYF.

The chain couples TRBV5-1 to TRBJ2-7, with a tentative D call TRBD2 (5 bases). CDR1 is SGHRS and CDR2 is YFSETQ in the germline V gene. Deletions cut 4 bases from V and 1 base from J, with 15 bases between. The CDR3 spans 15 residues. DNA of the CDR3: TGCGCCAGCAGCCTGGAAGGAGGCAGGTCCTACGAGCAGTACTTC. It translates to CASSLEGGRSYEQYF.

CDR3 residues: CASSPTQGVKGSEQYF. The CDR3 bases are TGTGCCAGCAGCCCAACGCAGGGTGTTAAGGGCTCCGAGCAGTACTTC. The J gene is TRBJ2-7, the V gene TRBV5-5; tentative D call: TRBD1 (5 bases). The V end lost 4 bases, the J end lost 6 bases, and 23 bases lay between the germline ends. CDR3 size: 16 residues. The V gene's germline CDR1 is SGHKS and CDR2 YYEKEE (reference sequence).

This clone appeared once. This rearrangement joins TRBV18 to TRBJ2-5, with 7 bases fitting TRBD2. This CDR3 has 15 amino acids. CDR1 and CDR2 (germline): KGHSH, LQKENI. With 3 bases clipped from V and 4 bases from J, the junction kept 8 bases outside the gene matches. The CDR3 loop reads CASSPRTSYSETQYF. The CDR3, as DNA: TGTGCCAGCTCACCCCGGACTAGTTATTCAGAGACCCAGTACTTC.

The rearrangement uses TRBV18 and TRBJ2-7; 9 nucleotides match TRBD1. V shed 4 bases, J shed 0 bases, and the junction held 7 bases outside the gene matches. This CDR3 is 16 amino acids long. Germline CDR1 and CDR2: KGHSH and LQKENI. CDR3 nucleotide sequence: TGTGCCAGCTCACGAACCGGGACAGGGAGCTCCTACGAGCAGTACTTC. Translated, it gives CASSRTGTGSSYEQYF.

There are many counts of this clone. The chain links TRBV6-5 to TRBJ2-1, with 10 bases that match TRBD2. From germline, CDR1 is MNHEY and CDR2 SVGAGI. J gave up 3 bases and V 6 bases, and 5 bases lay outside the gene matches. CDR3 length equals 15 residues. This CDR3 is CASSEGTSDYNEQFF. The CDR3 nucleotides are TGTGCCAGCAGCGAGGGGACTAGCGACTACAATGAGCAGTTCTTC.

The genes are TRBV11-2 and TRBJ1-5; D gene uncertain. Germline CDR1 reads SGHAT; CDR2 reads FQNNGV. V lost 5 bases to trimming and J lost 0 bases, with 23 bases between them. The CDR3 is made up of 19 amino acids. The CDR3 DNA sequence: TGTGCCAGCAGCCCTACCTCCGGGTCTGCCCTGTATAGCAATCAGCCCCAGCATTTT. Translated: CASSPTSGSALYSNQPQHF.

CDR3 in amino acids: CASSLGQSLDEQYF. The DNA of the CDR3 is TGTGCCAGCAGCTTAGGACAGAGTCTGGACGAGCAGTACTTC. The chain recombines TRBV7-2 with TRBJ2-7, with D maybe TRBD1 (5 bases). Trimming shortened V by 1 base and J by 5 bases, and 12 bases separated the two germline ends. Looked up from germline, CDR1 is SGHTA and CDR2 is FQGNSA. This CDR3 is 14 amino acids long. Looking up the rest from reference TRBV7-2 and TRBJ2-7 gives the full variable domain: GAGVSQSPSNKVTEKGKDVELRCDPISGHTALYWYRQSLGQGLEFLIYFQGNSAPDKSGLPSDRFSAERTGGSVSTLTIQRTQQEDSAVYLCASSLGQSLDEQYFGPGTRLTVT.

J is TRBJ2-3 and V is TRBV7-6, with 7 bases aligning to TRBD2. The V and J ends lost 1 base and 1 base, in that order; junction bases with no gene match: 2. Germline V gives CDR1 SGHVS, CDR2 FNYEAQ. CDR3 size: 15 residues. The CDR3 nucleotides are TGTGCCAGCAGCTTAGACCGGGGGGGCACAGATACGCAGTATTTT. This encodes CASSLDRGGTDTQYF.

The rearrangement links TRBV15 to TRBJ2-3; the match to TRBD2 covers 9 bases. Germline CDR1 LNHNV, CDR2 YYDKDF (reference sequence). The CDR3 has 16 residues. V gave up 1 base and J gave up 2 bases; unmatched junction bases: 4. The CDR3 protein is CATSRVLAGPTDTQYF. The CDR3 DNA reads as TGTGCCACCAGCAGAGTCCTAGCGGGGCCCACAGATACGCAGTATTTT.

This clone appeared a single time. The rearrangement uses TRBV6-5 and TRBJ1-1, with no clear D. This CDR3 region has 11 residues. V lost 7 bases and J lost 4, with 7 bases in between. Per the germline V gene, CDR1 is MNHEY and CDR2 is SVGAGI. The CDR3 sequence: CASNTGTEAFF. CDR3 nucleotide sequence: TGTGCCAGCAATACGGGCACTGAAGCTTTCTTT.

The genes are TRBV7-9 and TRBJ2-5; TRBD2 agrees at 12 bases. The germline V gene has CDR1 SEHNR and CDR2 FQNEAQ (reference sequence). V lost 5 bases, J lost 3 bases, and 4 bases stayed unmatched. The CDR3 runs 15 residues. The CDR3 is CASSDLAGGKETQYF. In DNA form, the CDR3 reads TGTGCCAGCAGCGACCTAGCGGGGGGGAAAGAGACCCAGTACTTC.

The chain couples TRBV10-3 to TRBJ1-4; the D is unclear. Germline V CDR1 and CDR2: ENHRY, SYGVKD. V lost 5 bases and J 11 bases, leaving 9 bases between the germline ends. The CDR3 consists of 11 residues. CDR3 residues: CAISPGGKLFF. The CDR3 DNA follows: TGTGCCATCAGTCCGGGAGGTAAACTGTTTTTT.

The chain joins TRBV6-5 to TRBJ2-3; D unclear. The ends were cut back, 5 bases at V and 0 bases at J, with 12 bases in the middle. Germline V lookup: CDR1 MNHEY, CDR2 SVGAGI. The CDR3 length is 15 residues. CDR3: CASSNRQISTDTQYF. The CDR3 coding sequence is TGTGCCAGCAGTAACCGACAAATTAGCACAGATACGCAGTATTTT.

This chain connects TRBV5-1 to TRBJ2-7; TRBD1 matches 7 bases. Germline V gene lookup returns CDR1 SGHRS and CDR2 YFSETQ. CDR3 length: 16 residues. The V gene end was trimmed by 0 bases and the J gene end by 2 bases; junction bases not matched to a gene: 8. The CDR3 bases are TGCGCCAGCAGCTTGGAGGGGACAGCCGCCCCCTACGAGCAGTACTTC. This translates into CASSLEGTAAPYEQYF. Full variable domain (remainder filled in from reference TRBV5-1 and TRBJ2-7): KAGVTQTPRYLIKTRGQQVTLSCSPISGHRSVSWYQQTPGQGLQFLFEYFSETQRNKGNFPGRFSGRQFSNSRSEMNVSTLELGDSALYLCASSLEGTAAPYEQYFGPGTRLTVT.

The V gene is TRBV4-1, the J gene TRBJ2-2; D is undetermined. V was shortened by 2 bases and J by 2 bases, with 3 bases between the two germline ends. The germline CDR1 and CDR2 sequences are MGHRA and YSYEKL. The CDR3 is made up of 13 amino acids. This CDR3 reads CASSQINTGELFF. For the CDR3, the DNA is TGCGCCAGCAGCCAAATAAACACCGGGGAGCTGTTTTTT.

This clone was seen only once. The V and J genes are TRBV5-1 and TRBJ2-1, with 7 bases fitting TRBD2. This CDR3 spans 16 amino acids. In germline, CDR1 is SGHRS, CDR2 YFSETQ. V lost 4 bases to trimming and J lost 5 bases; unmatched junction nucleotides: 12. The CDR3 region is CASSRQTSLPDNEQFF. The CDR3 nucleotides are TGCGCCAGCAGCCGGCAGACTAGCCTTCCCGACAATGAGCAGTTCTTC. The full variable domain, completed using reference TRBV5-1 and TRBJ2-1, is KAGVTQTPRYLIKTRGQQVTLSCSPISGHRSVSWYQQTPGQGLQFLFEYFSETQRNKGNFPGRFSGRQFSNSRSEMNVSTLELGDSALYLCASSRQTSLPDNEQFFGPGTRLTVL.

The chain links TRBV30 to TRBJ1-2; TRBD1 matches at 7 bases. Germline CDR1 and CDR2: GTSNPN and SVGIG (reference sequence). The trim removed 1 base at V and 7 bases at J, leaving 3 bases unmatched. The length of the CDR3 is 12 residues. The CDR3 DNA follows: TGTGCCTGGAGTGAACAGGGGATTGGCTACACCTTC. The encoded protein is CAWSEQGIGYTF.

The gene calls are TRBV9 and TRBJ2-3; D remains ambiguous. V shed 0 bases and J shed 0 bases, with 8 bases lying between them. This CDR3 is built from 15 residues. Germline lookup yields CDR1 SGDLS and CDR2 YYNGEE. In DNA form, the CDR3 reads TGTGCCAGCAGCGTAGTCGAGCGAAGCACAGATACGCAGTATTTT. Residues: CASSVVERSTDTQYF.

This clone appeared a few times. The chain is built from TRBV9 and TRBJ1-3, with D possibly matching TRBD1 (5 bases). CDR1 is SGDLS, CDR2 YYNGEE, per germline. This CDR3 has 16 amino acids. V was clipped by 3 bases and J by 2 bases, with 15 bases between them. The CDR3 loop reads CASSGTSGGTGNTIYF. In DNA form, the CDR3 reads TGTGCCAGCAGCGGTACATCGGGGGGAACTGGAAACACCATATATTTT.

The chain combines TRBV2 with TRBJ2-1, with D tentatively TRBD1 (7 bases). The V end was cut by 6 bases, the J end by 0 bases, with 12 bases between. The CDR3 spans 15 residues. CDR1 and CDR2 (germline): SNHLY, FYNNEI. The CDR3, as DNA: TGTGCCAGCAGCAGGGGGGCAAGCTCCTACAATGAGCAGTTCTTC. It encodes CASSRGASSYNEQFF.

The gene calls are TRBV19 and TRBJ1-2, with D possibly matching TRBD1 (6 bases). This CDR3 is 14 amino acids long. Trimming cost V 5 bases and J 7 bases, with 17 bases left between them. Germline V gene lookup returns CDR1 LNHDA and CDR2 SQIVND (reference sequence). CDR3 region: CASSADRTLSGYTF. In nucleotides, the CDR3 is TGTGCCAGTAGTGCTGACAGGACTCTTTCTGGCTACACCTTC.

The V gene is TRBV5-1, the J gene TRBJ1-2; no clear D gene. CDR1 SGHRS and CDR2 YFSETQ come from the germline V gene. The CDR3 contains 14 residues. The V end was cut by 4 bases, the J end by 8 bases, with 18 bases between. CDR3: CASSHDPEVRGYTF. CDR3 nucleotides: TGCGCCAGCAGCCACGACCCCGAGGTGCGGGGCTACACCTTC. Variable domain in full (rest from reference TRBV5-1 and TRBJ1-2): KAGVTQTPRYLIKTRGQQVTLSCSPISGHRSVSWYQQTPGQGLQFLFEYFSETQRNKGNFPGRFSGRQFSNSRSEMNVSTLELGDSALYLCASSHDPEVRGYTFGSGTRLTVV.